The 24 T cell receptor beta chains listed next were all sequenced from one sample in a study of T cells in Graves' hyperthyroidism and ophthalmopathy. TCR beta CDR3 region amplification was performed from RNA transcripts. HTBI primers were employed in a first-round RT-PCR of the TCR CDR3. From the multiplex PCR reads, TCRdb called clonotypes with MiXCR, one entry per CDR3 protein. The repertoire holds 450,000 to 700,000 distinct CDR3 sequences, with about 43% as singletons. The sequenced sample consisted of peripheral blood or thyroid tissue (not recorded which). Source of these receptors: a young woman with Graves' hyperthyroidism.

Here the CDR3 reads CAWSGTTGTETQYF. CDR3 nucleotides: TGTGCCTGGAGTGGCACAACAGGGACAGAGACCCAGTACTTC. This chain uses TRBV30 with TRBJ2-5; TRBD1 might be the D (6 bases). The germline V and J ends were trimmed by 1 base and 4 bases, with 13 bases remaining between them. The CDR3 has 14 amino acids. Germline CDR1 reads GTSNPN; CDR2 reads SVGIG (reference sequence).

This rearrangement joins TRBV12-3 or TRBV12-4 to TRBJ2-6; D uncertain. V was shortened by 6 bases and J by 4 bases, with 13 bases between the two germline ends. The CDR3 runs to 15 residues. CDR3 region: CASSTYKQGANVLTF. CDR3 bases: TGTGCCAGCAGCACCTACAAACAGGGGGCCAACGTCCTGACTTTC.

Here the CDR3 DNA reads TGCAGCGTTGAAGATGTAGGGCAAGAGACCCAGTACTTC. It codes for CSVEDVGQETQYF. The rearrangement links TRBV29-1 to TRBJ2-5, with no clear D. V gave up 0 bases and J gave up 2 bases, with 7 bases separating them. The CDR3 runs 13 residues. The germline V gene encodes CDR1 SQVTM and CDR2 ANQGSEA.

This clonotype was recorded at least ten times. The V call is TRBV6-8, the J call TRBJ1-3; D is unresolved. The CDR3 sequence is 14 residues long. V shed 0 bases and J shed 4 bases, with 7 bases lying between them. CDR1 and CDR2 (germline): MNHGY, SAAAGT. The CDR3 DNA sequence: TGTGCCAGCAGTTACTCGACTGACGGAAACACCATATATTTT. It codes for CASSYSTDGNTIYF.

V and J are TRBV5-1 and TRBJ2-3; 10 positions agree with TRBD2. The V gene's germline CDR1 is SGHRS and CDR2 YFSETQ. V dropped 4 bases and J dropped 0; count of bases not matched to a gene: 8. There are 17 residues in the CDR3. CDR3 sequence: CASSAGTSALSTDTQYF. The CDR3 nucleotides are TGCGCCAGCAGCGCGGGGACTAGCGCCTTAAGCACAGATACGCAGTATTTT.

This clonotype was seen repeatedly, ten times or more. The chain is built from TRBV2 and TRBJ1-2, with D perhaps TRBD1 (5 bases). This CDR3 region has 13 residues. The germline CDR1 and CDR2 sequences are SNHLY and FYNNEI. V was clipped by 4 bases and J by 6 bases, with 12 bases between them. The CDR3, as DNA: TGTGCCAGCAGTGCATGGGGGGGAGATGGCTACACCTTC. Encoded protein: CASSAWGGDGYTF.

The chain is built from TRBV24-1 and TRBJ1-2; no firm D call. Trimming removed 4 bases at V and 2 bases at J, with 10 bases between. Germline values: CDR1 KGHDR, CDR2 SFDVKD. The CDR3 covers 14 residues. CDR3 in amino acids: CATSDPGKNYGYTF. The DNA for the CDR3 is TGTGCCACCAGTGACCCGGGAAAAAACTATGGCTACACCTTC.

This clonotype appeared many times. The CDR3 region is CASRTTSVASETQYF. The CDR3 coding sequence is TGTGCCAGTAGGACTACTAGCGTCGCCTCCGAGACCCAGTACTTC. The gene calls are TRBV7-9 and TRBJ2-5; the match to TRBD2 covers 7 bases. CDR3 length: 15 residues. Trimming cost V 9 bases and J 5 bases; bases outside gene matches: 15. Germline V lookup: CDR1 SEHNR, CDR2 FQNEAQ (reference sequence).

This clonotype was found once. The chain employs TRBV15 and TRBJ1-1; D gene ambiguous. This CDR3 has 14 amino acids. CDR1 and CDR2 (germline): LNHNV, YYDKDF (reference sequence). The germline V and J ends were trimmed by 0 bases and 7 bases, with 12 bases remaining between them. The CDR3 region has the DNA TGTGCCACCAGCAGAGAGGAACCCGGTGATGAAGCTTTCTTT. Its protein is CATSREEPGDEAFF.

The V and J genes are TRBV6-6 and TRBJ2-7; maybe TRBD2 (7 bases). Trimming removed 6 bases at V and 4 bases at J, with 19 bases between. The CDR3 contains 15 residues. Germline CDR1 and CDR2: MNHNY and SVGAGI (reference sequence). CDR3 amino acids: CASSPNGGAVYEQYF. In DNA, the CDR3 is TGTGCCAGCAGCCCTAATGGGGGGGCAGTGTACGAGCAGTACTTC.

This clonotype was counted a few times. V gene TRBV7-2 combines with J gene TRBJ2-3; D perhaps matches TRBD2 (7 bases). Germline assignment: CDR1 SGHTA and CDR2 FQGNSA. CDR3 size: 14 residues. V dropped 5 bases and J dropped 6 bases, with 15 bases sitting between them. Written as DNA, the CDR3 is TGTGCCAGCAGCCCCGACGGGGGGCGGGATACGCAGTATTTT. Protein: CASSPDGGRDTQYF.

The chain recombines TRBV5-8 with TRBJ2-7, with no clear D. Trimming removed 0 bases at V and 4 bases at J, with 17 bases between. In germline, CDR1 is SGHTS, CDR2 YDEGEE. This CDR3 is 16 amino acids long. CDR3 nucleotides: TGTGCCAGCAGCTTGGAGAGGTCCGGGCTTCGGTACGAGCAGTACTTC. It translates to CASSLERSGLRYEQYF.

The chain links TRBV20-1 to TRBJ2-7; D is perhaps TRBD1 (7 bases). Germline CDR1 reads DFQATT; CDR2 reads SNEGSKA (reference sequence). The V end was cut by 4 bases, the J end by 2 bases, with 30 bases between. The CDR3 is 19 residues long. CDR3 sequence (DNA): TGCAGTGCTACAACCCAGGGGGGTGTGGACGATACACTAACCTACGAGCAGTACTTC. Its protein is CSATTQGGVDDTLTYEQYF.

This clonotype appeared many times. The genes are TRBV9 and TRBJ2-5; maybe TRBD2 (6 bases). CDR1 and CDR2 (germline): SGDLS, YYNGEE. Trimming took off 3 bases at V and 4 bases at J, with 22 bases between the two ends. The CDR3 has 17 residues. For the CDR3, the DNA is TGTGCCAGCAGCGCTGGGGGGTGGGCCAGGAACAGAGAGACCCAGTACTTC. Translated, it gives CASSAGGWARNRETQYF. The full variable domain, its missing parts supplied by reference TRBV9 and TRBJ2-5, is DSGVTQTPKHLITATGQRVTLRCSPRSGDLSVYWYQQSLDQGLQFLIQYYNGEERAKGNILERFSAQQFPDLHSELNLSSLELGDSALYFCASSAGGWARNRETQYFGPGTRLLVL.

This clonotype was found many times. The V and J genes are TRBV20-1 and TRBJ1-2, with 11 nucleotides matching TRBD1. Germline CDR1 DFQATT, CDR2 SNEGSKA (reference sequence). With 1 base clipped from V and 8 bases from J, the junction kept 9 bases outside the gene matches. The CDR3 totals 15 residues. The CDR3 protein is CSARGPGQGAVGYTF. CDR3 coding DNA: TGCAGTGCTAGAGGCCCCGGACAGGGGGCGGTCGGCTACACCTTC.

In regard to this clonotype: A read error may explain this, as a much larger clone is one base away. The final CDR3 position lacks the conserved phenylalanine or tryptophan, pointing to a likely read error. The chain couples TRBV7-6 to TRBJ1-2, with 9 positions matching TRBD1. Germline CDR1 and CDR2: SGHVS and FNYEAQ. The J segment lost 8 bases and the V segment lost 4 bases, leaving 11 bases of the junction unmatched. This CDR3 spans 15 amino acids. The CDR3 DNA sequence: TGTGCCAGCAGCTACAATACAGGGGGCGCGTGGGGCTACACCCTC. Translated, it gives CASSYNTGGAWGYTL.

This clonotype was observed a handful of times. The chain couples TRBV4-1 to TRBJ2-2, with 11 positions matching TRBD2. Germline values: CDR1 MGHRA, CDR2 YSYEKL. The junction had 16 bases not matched to a gene; V was cut back by 4 bases and J by 0 bases. The CDR3 runs 21 residues. The CDR3 is CASSPGRGLAGGAPNTGELFF. Written as DNA, the CDR3 is TGCGCCAGCAGCCCTGGGAGGGGGCTAGCGGGAGGCGCCCCGAACACCGGGGAGCTGTTTTTT.

This clonotype was seen more than once but under ten times. A read error may explain this, as a much larger clone is one base away. The chain links TRBV7-3 to TRBJ2-2, with TRBD2 matching over 7 bases. Per the germline V gene, CDR1 is SGHTA and CDR2 is FQGTGA. The CDR3 loop spans 12 amino acids. The CDR3 DNA reads TGCGCCAGCAGCGGGGCAGGAGGGGAGCTGTTTTTT. Protein sequence: CASSGAGGELFF.

This clonotype appeared many times. This chain joins TRBV5-4 and TRBJ1-5, with D maybe TRBD1 (5 bases). The CDR3 sequence is 16 residues long. Germline V CDR1 and CDR2: SGHNT, YYREEE (reference sequence). The V end lost 2 bases, the J end lost 4 bases, and 16 bases lay between the germline ends. The CDR3 DNA follows: TGTGCCAGCAGCTTCATGGGGCAGGGCATGAATCAGCCCCAGCATTTT. Protein sequence: CASSFMGQGMNQPQHF.

This clonotype was recorded at least ten times. The chain recombines TRBV20-1 with TRBJ2-2, with D tentatively TRBD1 or TRBD2 (6 bases each). The germline gives CDR1 DFQATT, CDR2 SNEGSKA (reference sequence). V gave up 6 bases and J gave up 4 bases, with 15 bases separating them. This CDR3 has 14 amino acids. Written as DNA, the CDR3 is TGCAGTGCCCGCTTCGGGGGCAGCACCGGGGAGCTGTTTTTT. Amino acid sequence: CSARFGGSTGELFF.

The chain uses TRBV7-2 and TRBJ2-5; possible D gene TRBD2, 6 bases. This CDR3 is built from 16 residues. Trimming stripped 3 bases from V and 9 bases from J, with 23 bases between. Germline CDR1 reads SGHTA; CDR2 reads FQGNSA. Here the CDR3 reads CASSLIRELGSGAQYF. In DNA form, the CDR3 reads TGTGCCAGCAGCTTGATCCGGGAGCTTGGCAGTGGGGCCCAGTACTTC.

The chain uses TRBV12-3 or TRBV12-4 and TRBJ1-3; D is unresolved. CDR3 length equals 10 residues. Trimming stripped 1 base from V and 10 bases from J, with 2 bases between. The CDR3 reads CASSLGTIYF. CDR3 DNA sequence: TGTGCCAGCAGTTTAGGGACCATATATTTT.

Notes on this clonotype: Possible read error: a much larger clone is one base away. The chain couples TRBV12-3 or TRBV12-4 to TRBJ2-7, with 14 bases that match TRBD2. The CDR3 spans 18 residues. Trimming at V came to 6 bases and at J to 3 bases, leaving 13 bases not matched to a gene. CDR3 sequence reads: CASSIQSGTSGRRYEQYF. CDR3 DNA sequence: TGTGCCAGCAGCATTCAGTCCGGGACTAGCGGGAGACGCTACGAGCAGTACTTC.

V usage is TRBV2 and J usage is TRBJ1-3; D gene unclear. Germline-derived CDR1 and CDR2 are SNHLY and FYNNEI. The CDR3 has 13 residues. V lost 10 bases and J 4 bases, leaving 14 bases between the germline ends. CDR3 nucleotide sequence: TGTGCCACCGAATCGATGACCGGAAACACCATATATTTT. Translating gives CATESMTGNTIYF.